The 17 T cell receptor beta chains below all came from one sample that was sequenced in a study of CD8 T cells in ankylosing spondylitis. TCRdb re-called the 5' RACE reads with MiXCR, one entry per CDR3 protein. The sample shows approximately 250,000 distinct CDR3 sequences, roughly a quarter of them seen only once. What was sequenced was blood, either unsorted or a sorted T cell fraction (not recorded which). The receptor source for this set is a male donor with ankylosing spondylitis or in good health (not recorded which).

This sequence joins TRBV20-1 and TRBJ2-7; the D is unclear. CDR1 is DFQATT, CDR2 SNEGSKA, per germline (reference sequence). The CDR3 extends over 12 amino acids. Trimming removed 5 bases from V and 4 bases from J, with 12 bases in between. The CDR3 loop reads CSAVLRGYEQYF. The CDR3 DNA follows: TGCAGTGCTGTACTCCGAGGATACGAGCAGTACTTC.

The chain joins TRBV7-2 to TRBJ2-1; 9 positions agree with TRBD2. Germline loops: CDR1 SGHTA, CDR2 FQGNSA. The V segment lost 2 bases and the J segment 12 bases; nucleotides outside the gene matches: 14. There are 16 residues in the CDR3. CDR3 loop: CASSLQGLPAGGRQFF. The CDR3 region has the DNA TGTGCCAGCAGCTTACAAGGACTACCCGCGGGGGGGCGGCAGTTCTTC.

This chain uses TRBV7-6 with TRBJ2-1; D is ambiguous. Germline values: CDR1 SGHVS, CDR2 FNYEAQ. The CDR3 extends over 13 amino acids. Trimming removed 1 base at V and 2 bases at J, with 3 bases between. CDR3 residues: CASSLDPYNEQFF. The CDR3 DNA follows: TGTGCCAGCAGCTTAGACCCCTACAATGAGCAGTTCTTC.

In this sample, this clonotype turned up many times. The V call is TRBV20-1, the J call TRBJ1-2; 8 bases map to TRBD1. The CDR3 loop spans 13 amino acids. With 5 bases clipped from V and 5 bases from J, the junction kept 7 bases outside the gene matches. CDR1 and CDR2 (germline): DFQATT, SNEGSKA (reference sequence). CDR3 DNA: TGCAGTGCTCTGCAGGGGGCTGATTATGGCTACACCTTC. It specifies CSALQGADYGYTF.

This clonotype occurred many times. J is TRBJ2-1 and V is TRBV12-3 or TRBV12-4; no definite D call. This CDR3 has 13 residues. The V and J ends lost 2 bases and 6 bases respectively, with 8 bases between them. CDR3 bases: TGTGCCAGCAGTTTATCTAGGGTCAATGAGCAGTTCTTC. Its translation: CASSLSRVNEQFF.

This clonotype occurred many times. The CDR3 here is CASSPWGSSGGMDTQYF. In nucleotides, the CDR3 is TGTGCCAGCAGCCCATGGGGTAGCTCAGGGGGCATGGATACGCAGTATTTT. The chain joins TRBV7-9 to TRBJ2-3; 8 bases fit TRBD1. The V and J ends lost 5 bases and 6 bases, in that order; junction bases with no gene match: 16. This CDR3 is 17 amino acids long. Germline V gives CDR1 SEHNR, CDR2 FQNEAQ (reference sequence).

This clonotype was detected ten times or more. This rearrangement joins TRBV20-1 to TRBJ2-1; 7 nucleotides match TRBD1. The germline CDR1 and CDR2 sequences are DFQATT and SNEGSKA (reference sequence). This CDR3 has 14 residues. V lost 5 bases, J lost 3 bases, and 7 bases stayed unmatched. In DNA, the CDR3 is TGCAGTGCTCCCCACTCAGGGGGCTACAATGAGCAGTTCTTC. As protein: CSAPHSGGYNEQFF.

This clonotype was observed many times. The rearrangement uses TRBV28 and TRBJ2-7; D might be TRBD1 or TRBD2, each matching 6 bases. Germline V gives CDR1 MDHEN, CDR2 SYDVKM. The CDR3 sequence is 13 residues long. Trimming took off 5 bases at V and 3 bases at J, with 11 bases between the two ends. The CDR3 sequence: CASSRGRYYEQYF. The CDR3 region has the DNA TGTGCCAGCAGTCGGGGGCGATACTACGAGCAGTACTTC. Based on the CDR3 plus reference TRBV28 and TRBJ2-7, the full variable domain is DVKVTQSSRYLVKRTGEKVFLECVQDMDHENMFWYRQDPGLGLRLIYFSYDVKMKEKGDIPEGYSVSREKKERFSLILESASTNQTSMYLCASSRGRYYEQYFGPGTRLTVT.

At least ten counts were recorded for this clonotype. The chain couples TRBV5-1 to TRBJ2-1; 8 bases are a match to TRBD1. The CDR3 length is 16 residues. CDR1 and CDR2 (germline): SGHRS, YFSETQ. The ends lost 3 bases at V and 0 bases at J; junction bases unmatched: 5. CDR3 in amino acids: CASSSTGELSYNEQFF. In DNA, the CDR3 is TGCGCCAGCAGCTCGACAGGGGAACTCTCCTACAATGAGCAGTTCTTC.

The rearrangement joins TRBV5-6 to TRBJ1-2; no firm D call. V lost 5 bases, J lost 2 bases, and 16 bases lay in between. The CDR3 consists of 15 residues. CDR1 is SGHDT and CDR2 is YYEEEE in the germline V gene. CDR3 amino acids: CASSTRQTVNYGYTF. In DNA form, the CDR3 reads TGTGCCAGCAGTACCCGCCAAACTGTAAACTATGGCTACACCTTC.

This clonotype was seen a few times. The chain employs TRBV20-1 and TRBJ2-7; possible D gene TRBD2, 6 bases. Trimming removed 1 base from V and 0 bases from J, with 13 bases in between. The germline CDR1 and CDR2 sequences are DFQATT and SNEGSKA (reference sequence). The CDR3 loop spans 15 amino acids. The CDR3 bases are TGCAGTGCTAGAGGAATGGCGGGGAGCTCCTACGAGCAGTACTTC. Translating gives CSARGMAGSSYEQYF.

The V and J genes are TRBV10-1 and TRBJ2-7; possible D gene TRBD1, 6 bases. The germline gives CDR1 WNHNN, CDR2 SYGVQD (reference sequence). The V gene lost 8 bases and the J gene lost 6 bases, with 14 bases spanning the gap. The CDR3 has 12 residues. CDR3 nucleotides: TGCGCCAGCGGGACAAGGGGCGGCGAGCAGTACTTC. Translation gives CASGTRGGEQYF.

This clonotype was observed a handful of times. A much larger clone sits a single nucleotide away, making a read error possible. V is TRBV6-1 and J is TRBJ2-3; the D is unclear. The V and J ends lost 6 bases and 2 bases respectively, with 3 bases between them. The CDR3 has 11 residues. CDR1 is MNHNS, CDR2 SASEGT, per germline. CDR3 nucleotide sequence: TGTGCCAGCAGAATCACAGATACGCAGTATTTT. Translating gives CASRITDTQYF.

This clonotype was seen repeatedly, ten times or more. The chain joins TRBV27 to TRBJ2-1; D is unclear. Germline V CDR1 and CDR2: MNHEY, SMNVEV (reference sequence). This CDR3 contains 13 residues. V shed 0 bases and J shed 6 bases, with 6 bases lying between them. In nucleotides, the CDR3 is TGTGCCAGCAGTTTATCGTTCCGCAATGAGCAGTTCTTC. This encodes CASSLSFRNEQFF.

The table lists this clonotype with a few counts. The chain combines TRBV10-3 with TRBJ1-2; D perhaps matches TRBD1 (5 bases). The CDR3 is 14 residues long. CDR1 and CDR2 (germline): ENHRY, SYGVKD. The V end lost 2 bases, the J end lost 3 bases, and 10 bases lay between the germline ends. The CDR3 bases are TGTGCCATCAGTGAGCCCCCGGGGGACTATGGCTACACCTTC. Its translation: CAISEPPGDYGYTF.

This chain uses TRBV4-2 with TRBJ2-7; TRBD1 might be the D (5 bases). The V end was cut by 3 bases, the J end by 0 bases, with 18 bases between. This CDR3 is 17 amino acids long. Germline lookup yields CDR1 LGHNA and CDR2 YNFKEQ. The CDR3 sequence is CASSQDPKGAISYEQYF. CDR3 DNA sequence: TGTGCCAGCAGCCAGGATCCGAAAGGGGCGATCTCCTACGAGCAGTACTTC.

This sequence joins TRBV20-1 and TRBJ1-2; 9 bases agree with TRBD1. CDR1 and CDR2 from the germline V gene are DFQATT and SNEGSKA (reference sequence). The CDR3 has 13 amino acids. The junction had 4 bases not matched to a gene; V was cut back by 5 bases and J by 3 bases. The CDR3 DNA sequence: TGCAGTGCTTTCCGGGACAGGGACTATGGCTACACCTTC. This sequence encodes CSAFRDRDYGYTF.